The 20 T cell receptor beta chains given below trace back to one sample, sequenced in a study of identical twins. One entry per CDR3 protein results from TCRdb running MiXCR on the 5' RACE reads. This table has hundreds of thousands of distinct CDR3 sequences, over 9% appearing once. These data are also associated with another study on yellow fever vaccine responses in identical twins.

The sample comprised PBMCs. Receptors originate from a woman aged 18-35 years in good health.

The chain employs TRBV20-1 and TRBJ2-7; maybe TRBD1 (5 bases). The CDR3 runs 15 residues. Germline assignment: CDR1 DFQATT and CDR2 SNEGSKA (reference sequence). Trimming left V 1 base short and J 5 bases short, with 18 bases between. The CDR3: CSARGIRAVRHEQYV. The CDR3 region has the DNA TGCAGTGCTAGAGGAATCAGGGCGGTCCGGCACGAGCAGTACGTC.

This clonotype was picked up a small number of times. The chain couples TRBV12-3 or TRBV12-4 to TRBJ2-5; D is perhaps TRBD1 or TRBD2 (5 bases each). Trimming removed 3 bases at V and 8 bases at J, with 13 bases between. The CDR3 covers 13 residues. The CDR3 reads CASSFGDRATQYF. In nucleotides, the CDR3 is TGTGCCAGCAGTTTCGGGGACCGCGCTACCCAGTACTTC.

The chain links TRBV20-1 to TRBJ2-7; possibly TRBD2 for D (5 bases). Trimming cost V 0 bases and J 0 bases, with 18 bases left between them. The CDR3 runs 17 residues. The germline gives CDR1 DFQATT, CDR2 SNEGSKA (reference sequence). CDR3 loop: CSARDVSGRGNSYEQYV. In DNA, the CDR3 is TGCAGTGCTAGAGACGTATCGGGTCGAGGGAACTCCTACGAGCAGTACGTC.

V is TRBV7-9 and J is TRBJ1-1; D not certain. Trimming took off 0 bases at V and 7 bases at J, with 9 bases between the two ends. This CDR3 is built from 13 residues. From germline, CDR1 is SEHNR and CDR2 FQNEAQ (reference sequence). CDR3: CASSLASRNEAFF. As DNA, the CDR3 is TGTGCCAGCAGCTTAGCGTCCAGAAATGAAGCTTTCTTT.

The J gene is TRBJ2-7, the V gene TRBV2, with TRBD2 identical over 10 bases. The CDR3 loop spans 17 amino acids. Germline values: CDR1 SNHLY, CDR2 FYNNEI. Losses at the gene ends were 1 base for V and 4 bases for J; bases not matched to a gene: 10. The CDR3: CASSEVALLAGTYEQYF. In nucleotides, the CDR3 is TGTGCCAGCAGTGAAGTCGCGTTACTAGCGGGGACTTACGAGCAGTACTTC.

The CDR3 sequence is CASSLINWGGGTEAFF. For the CDR3, the DNA is TGTGCCAGCAGTTTAATAAATTGGGGTGGCGGCACTGAAGCTTTCTTT. The genes are TRBV28 and TRBJ1-1; D gene unclear. Looked up from germline, CDR1 is MDHEN and CDR2 is SYDVKM. V was cut by 2 bases and J by 4 bases, with 17 bases left in between. The CDR3 totals 16 residues. The variable domain in full, completed from reference TRBV28 and TRBJ1-1, reads DVKVTQSSRYLVKRTGEKVFLECVQDMDHENMFWYRQDPGLGLRLIYFSYDVKMKEKGDIPEGYSVSREKKERFSLILESASTNQTSMYLCASSLINWGGGTEAFFGQGTRLTVV.

V gene TRBV28 combines with J gene TRBJ2-7, with 7 bases lining up with TRBD1. The germline gives CDR1 MDHEN, CDR2 SYDVKM. The J segment lost 3 bases and the V segment lost 7 bases, leaving 9 bases of the junction unmatched. The CDR3 is 14 amino acids. The DNA for the CDR3 is TGTGCCAGCAAACTCCCGGGACAGAGCTACGAGCAGTACTTC. Protein: CASKLPGQSYEQYF.

In its sample, this clonotype was seen many times. The chain is built from TRBV6-1 and TRBJ2-7, with D possibly matching TRBD1 (6 bases). Trimming left V 5 bases short and J 4 bases short, with 21 bases between. Germline CDR1 is MNHNS and CDR2 is SASEGT. The CDR3 extends over 16 amino acids. Here the CDR3 DNA reads TGTGCCAGCAGTCCAAGTGCCGGGACACTTTCTTACGAGCAGTACTTC. Protein product: CASSPSAGTLSYEQYF.

The chain links TRBV12-3 or TRBV12-4 to TRBJ2-2, with TRBD1 matching over 9 bases. The CDR3 totals 15 residues. The trim removed 6 bases at V and 4 bases at J, leaving 6 bases unmatched. The CDR3 DNA reads TGTGCCAGCAGGGGGGGACAGGGCAGCACCGGGGAGCTGTTTTTT. Its protein product is CASRGGQGSTGELFF.

The chain links TRBV6-1 to TRBJ2-7; TRBD1 agrees at 10 bases. This CDR3 is built from 15 residues. Germline CDR1 and CDR2: MNHNS and SASEGT. V lost 6 bases, J lost 4 bases, and 9 bases stayed unmatched. The CDR3 DNA follows: TGTGCCAGCAGGGCCGGGACAGGGGTCTCGTACGAGCAGTACGTC. Translating gives CASRAGTGVSYEQYV.

This clonotype was recorded many times. The chain uses TRBV12-3 or TRBV12-4 and TRBJ2-1; 15 bases align to TRBD2. The CDR3 is 15 amino acids. Trimming took 6 bases from V and 7 from J; bases not matched to a gene: 4. This CDR3 reads CASRNGTSGRNEQFF. CDR3 coding DNA: TGTGCCAGCAGAAACGGGACTAGCGGGAGGAATGAGCAGTTCTTC.

The sample holds many counts of this clonotype. The chain links TRBV5-1 to TRBJ2-7; 8 bases align to TRBD1. The trim removed 3 bases at V and 1 base at J, leaving 9 bases unmatched. The CDR3 loop spans 16 amino acids. Per the germline V gene, CDR1 is SGHRS and CDR2 is YFSETQ. The CDR3 nucleotides are TGCGCCAGCAGCTACGGCCCCGGGACAGGATCCTACGAGCAGTACGTC. This encodes CASSYGPGTGSYEQYV.

This clonotype was seen a few times. The CDR3 bases are TGTGCCAGCAGCGCACCCGGGACAGGGGGTAGAGGTGAGCAGTTCTTC. It codes for CASSAPGTGGRGEQFF. J is TRBJ2-1 and V is TRBV7-2; 11 bases are shared with TRBD1. Germline V lookup: CDR1 SGHTA, CDR2 FQGNSA. V trimming: 5 bases; J trimming: 9 bases; junction bases outside the gene matches: 12. This CDR3 region has 16 residues.

This clonotype was seen more than once but under ten times. The chain carries TRBV6-2 or TRBV6-3 and TRBJ1-2; D gene uncertain. Germline V gene lookup returns CDR1 MNHEY and CDR2 SVGEGT. This CDR3 contains 12 residues. The ends were cut back, 6 bases at V and 2 bases at J, with 7 bases in the middle. The CDR3 spells CASSQMNYGYTF. As DNA, the CDR3 is TGTGCCAGCAGCCAGATGAACTATGGCTACACCTTC.

CDR3 sequence: CASSPRRGGETQYF. The CDR3 DNA is TGTGCCAGCAGCCCCCGGAGAGGAGGAGAGACCCAGTACTTC. This chain connects TRBV7-2 to TRBJ2-5; possibly TRBD2 for D (5 bases). Trimming cost V 5 bases and J 4 bases, with 14 bases left between them. This CDR3 contains 14 residues. Germline V lookup: CDR1 SGHTA, CDR2 FQGNSA.

The chain carries TRBV5-1 and TRBJ2-3, with D uncertain. Per the germline V gene, CDR1 is SGHRS and CDR2 is YFSETQ. The V and J ends lost 0 bases and 2 bases respectively, with 16 bases between them. The CDR3 loop spans 17 amino acids. The CDR3 DNA follows: TGCGCCAGCAGCTTGGATGGCGGCGGCTTACACACAGATACGCAGTATTTT. It yields the protein CASSLDGGGLHTDTQYF.

This clonotype was picked up a small number of times. The chain links TRBV28 to TRBJ2-5; D may match TRBD1 or TRBD2 (6 bases each). The CDR3 is made up of 14 amino acids. The germline V gene has CDR1 MDHEN and CDR2 SYDVKM. The V and J ends lost 3 bases and 7 bases respectively, with 15 bases between them. The CDR3 reads CASSLGGLLGTQYF. The CDR3 DNA follows: TGTGCCAGCAGTTTGGGGGGCCTACTTGGGACCCAGTACTTC.

This clonotype was counted a few times. The gene calls are TRBV6-2 or TRBV6-3 and TRBJ1-5, with 9 bases fitting TRBD1. The V segment lost 7 bases and the J segment 6 bases; nucleotides outside the gene matches: 10. The CDR3 length is 15 residues. Germline assignment: CDR1 MNHEY and CDR2 SVGEGT. DNA of the CDR3: TGTGCCAGCACCGACGGCGGGACAGGGTCTCAGCCCCAGCATTTT. Translation: CASTDGGTGSQPQHF.

This clonotype was counted only a few times. The chain combines TRBV5-1 with TRBJ2-1; 10 bases line up with TRBD2. The CDR3 contains 15 residues. V dropped 1 base and J dropped 9; count of bases not matched to a gene: 7. Per the germline V gene, CDR1 is SGHRS and CDR2 is YFSETQ. CDR3 residues: CASSLTSGNLGEQFF. CDR3 DNA: TGCGCCAGCAGCTTGACTAGCGGGAATCTAGGTGAGCAGTTCTTC.

CDR3 nucleotide sequence: TGTGCCAGCAAATTTGGCCAGGCTAATTCACCCCTCCACTTT. This sequence encodes CASKFGQANSPLHF. The chain links TRBV6-1 to TRBJ1-6, with unresolved D. With 7 bases removed from V and 6 bases from J, the gap between germline ends came to 13 bases. Germline lookup yields CDR1 MNHNS and CDR2 SASEGT. This CDR3 is 14 amino acids long.